The clone carrying this T cell receptor (beta chain) was counted only a few times. MiXCR, run by TCRdb on the 5' RACE reads, gives a single entry per CDR3 protein. This table has roughly 40,000 distinct CDR3 sequences, about 17% appearing once. Germline values: CDR1 SGHDT, CDR2 YYEEEE. The CDR3 consists of 16 residues. V lost 0 bases and J 2 bases, leaving 12 bases between the germline ends. The sample originates from a study of CD8 T cells in ankylosing spondylitis. The source material was blood. The V and J genes are TRBV5-6 and TRBJ2-1, with D possibly being TRBD1 or TRBD2 (5 bases each). The TCR originated in a male donor with ankylosing spondylitis or in good health (not recorded which). The CDR3 here is CASSLGGMGAYNEQFF. The CDR3 DNA reads as TGTGCCAGCAGCTTGGGAGGGATGGGGGCCTACAATGAGCAGTTCTTC.